These T cell receptor beta chains were read from a single sample in a study of blood T cell repertoires in COVID-19. Libraries were prepared by immunoSEQ multiplex PCR; TCRdb keeps only in-frame clonotypes and omits some of them. The sample has 90,000 to 130,000 clones; 70% to 90% are singletons. Sequencing input: peripheral blood. Receptors originate from a human donor in a cohort sampled during active COVID-19. Both conserved end residues are part of each CDR3. A D gene is named only where the DNA matches it firmly. Some rows mark clone size as missing; the rest say once, few, many or name a class of expanded clone.

size: -; D: TRBD2; V: TRBV3-1/TRBV3-2; J: TRBJ2-7; DNA: TGTGCCAGCAGCCAAGATTCCCGGGGAGGGTACGAGCAGTACTTC; CDR3: CASSQDSRGGYEQYF
size: -; D: TRBD1; V: TRBV5-1; J: TRBJ2-7; DNA: TGCGCCAGCATAGAGGGACAGGGTGCGGGCGAGCAGTACTTC; CDR3: CASIEGQGAGEQYF
size: -; D: -; V: TRBV6-2/TRBV6-3; J: TRBJ1-4; DNA: TGTGCCAGCAGTTACAGTTCCAGGGTGGCGTTCGGGACTAATGAAAAACTGTTTTTT; CDR3: CASSYSSRVAFGTNEKLFF
size: -; D: -; V: TRBV5-5; J: TRBJ2-7; DNA: TGTGCCAGCAGCGCCATAGGAGTGCAGCTCTCCCCCTACGAGCAGTACTTC; CDR3: CASSAIGVQLSPYEQYF
size: once; D: -; V: TRBV5-5; J: TRBJ2-5; DNA: TGTGCCAGCAGCTTGAATCTCGGACAACAAGAGACCCAGTACTTC; CDR3: CASSLNLGQQETQYF
size: -; D: -; V: TRBV6-2/TRBV6-3; J: TRBJ2-2; DNA: TGTGCCAGCAGTCTACCAGGTCGGCTAAACACCGGGGAGCTGTTTTTT; CDR3: CASSLPGRLNTGELFF
size: -; D: TRBD2; V: TRBV7-9; J: TRBJ2-5; DNA: TGTGCCAGCAGCCCGATAGCGGGGGGGCTTTACGAGACCCAGTACTTC; CDR3: CASSPIAGGLYETQYF
size: -; D: TRBD1; V: TRBV5-1; J: TRBJ2-7; DNA: TGCGCCAGCAGCTTCGGACAGGGGCCTGCCTACGAGCAGTACTTC; CDR3: CASSFGQGPAYEQYF
size: -; D: TRBD1; V: TRBV3-1/TRBV3-2; J: TRBJ2-3; DNA: TGTGCCAGCAACCAAGAGGGGACAGCAAAAGATACGCAGTATTTT; CDR3: CASNQEGTAKDTQYF
size: -; D: -; V: TRBV2; J: TRBJ1-1; DNA: TGTGCCAGCAGTGGGCAGGTGAACACTGAAGCTTTCTTT; CDR3: CASSGQVNTEAFF
size: -; D: -; V: TRBV4-1; J: TRBJ2-6; DNA: TGCGCCAGCAGCCAAGTGGGCACTGGGGCCAACGTCCTGACTTTC; CDR3: CASSQVGTGANVLTF
size: -; D: TRBD1; V: TRBV10-3; J: TRBJ1-1; DNA: TGTGCCATCAGTGAGCGACAGGGGCACATGAACACTGAAGCTTTCTTT; CDR3: CAISERQGHMNTEAFF
size: once; D: -; V: TRBV9; J: TRBJ1-3; DNA: TGTGCCAGCAGCGTAGAACAGGGTGGTGGAAACACCATATATTTT; CDR3: CASSVEQGGGNTIYF
size: -; D: TRBD1; V: TRBV4-3; J: TRBJ2-1; DNA: TGCGCCAGCAGCTCAGGGGGCCCGGGCTACAATGAGCAGTTCTTC; CDR3: CASSSGGPGYNEQFF
size: once; D: TRBD1; V: TRBV5-4; J: TRBJ2-5; DNA: TGTGCCAGCAGCGCCGGGACAGGCCGAGAGACCCAGTACTTC; CDR3: CASSAGTGRETQYF
size: once; D: -; V: TRBV5-1; J: TRBJ1-1; DNA: TGCGCCAGCAGCTTTAAGGGGCCTGAAGCTTTCTTT; CDR3: CASSFKGPEAFF
size: once; D: -; V: TRBV6-1; J: TRBJ1-3; DNA: TGTGCCAGCAGTGAAGCCGCGAGTGGCTCTGGAAACACCATATATTTT; CDR3: CASSEAASGSGNTIYF
size: -; D: TRBD2; V: TRBV2; J: TRBJ2-7; DNA: TGTGCCAGCAGACGTCAACTAGCGGGGGACAGCGAGCAGTACTTC; CDR3: CASRRQLAGDSEQYF
size: few; D: -; V: TRBV5-1; J: TRBJ2-3; DNA: TGCGCCAGCGGGCCCGGGACTTCGACCACAGATACGCAGTATTTT; CDR3: CASGPGTSTTDTQYF
size: once; D: TRBD1; V: TRBV5-4; J: TRBJ1-2; DNA: TGTGCCAGCAGCCTAGGACAGGGGAGTTACTATGGCTACACCTTC; CDR3: CASSLGQGSYYGYTF
size: -; D: -; V: TRBV3-1/TRBV3-2; J: TRBJ2-5; DNA: TGTGCCAGCAGCCAAGATAGGTGTGAAGGGGACCAAGAGACCCAGTACTTC; CDR3: CASSQDRCEGDQETQYF
size: -; D: TRBD1; V: TRBV11-1; J: TRBJ2-4; DNA: TGTGCCAGCAGCTTACAAGGACAGGGTCGAAACATTCAGTACTTC; CDR3: CASSLQGQGRNIQYF
size: -; D: -; V: TRBV12-3/TRBV12-4; J: TRBJ1-2; DNA: TGTGCCAGCAGACCAAACCTAAACTATGGCTACACCTTC; CDR3: CASRPNLNYGYTF
size: -; D: -; V: TRBV28; J: TRBJ1-5; DNA: TGTGCCAGCTGCCGAGGCAATCAGCCCCAGCATTTT; CDR3: CASCRGNQPQHF
size: once; D: -; V: TRBV7-9; J: TRBJ2-5; DNA: TGTGCCAGCAGCTTATTGATGGGAGGGGGGGAGACCCAGTACTTC; CDR3: CASSLLMGGGETQYF
size: -; D: TRBD1; V: TRBV3-1/TRBV3-2; J: TRBJ1-2; DNA: TGTGCCAGCAGCCTCCGGGACAGGGCTGATGGCTACACCTTC; CDR3: CASSLRDRADGYTF
size: -; D: TRBD2; V: TRBV5-4; J: TRBJ2-3; DNA: TGTGCCAGCAGCTCTAACCCTAGCGGGGGGGCCGGAGATACGCAGTATTTT; CDR3: CASSSNPSGGAGDTQYF
size: -; D: TRBD1; V: TRBV27; J: TRBJ1-1; DNA: TGTGCCAGCATGAGGACAGGGGGTACCCCTGGAGCTTTCTTT; CDR3: CASMRTGGTPGAFF
size: -; D: -; V: TRBV19; J: TRBJ2-3; DNA: TGTGCCAGCGGGAGTAAGGGCGGCACAGATACGCAGTATTTT; CDR3: CASGSKGGTDTQYF
size: -; D: TRBD1; V: TRBV9; J: TRBJ2-3; DNA: TGTGCCAGCAGCGCCCGGACAGGCCGCACAGATACGCAGTATTTT; CDR3: CASSARTGRTDTQYF
size: -; D: -; V: TRBV28; J: TRBJ1-4; DNA: TGTGCCAGCAGTTTTCGTCTCCCCCGGGGGGAAAAACTGTTTTTT; CDR3: CASSFRLPRGEKLFF
size: -; D: TRBD1; V: TRBV5-4; J: TRBJ2-7; DNA: TGTGCCAGCAGCCCTGGACAGGGGTTCAACGAGCAGTACTTC; CDR3: CASSPGQGFNEQYF
size: -; D: TRBD1; V: TRBV5-6; J: TRBJ1-3; DNA: TGTGCCAGCAGCGGGGGCGACAGGGGCTATCGTGGAAACACCATATATTTT; CDR3: CASSGGDRGYRGNTIYF
size: -; D: TRBD1; V: TRBV7-9; J: TRBJ1-6; DNA: TGTGCCAGCAGCTCGGGACAGGTGGAGAATTCACCCCTCCACTTT; CDR3: CASSSGQVENSPLHF
size: -; D: TRBD2; V: TRBV13; J: TRBJ2-1; DNA: TGTGCCAGCAGCTTAATACTAGCGGGAGGTAGGGATGAGCAGTTCTTC; CDR3: CASSLILAGGRDEQFF
size: -; D: TRBD1; V: TRBV3-1/TRBV3-2; J: TRBJ1-1; DNA: TGTGCCAGCAGCCTGGGACAGGGGAACACTGAAGCTTTCTTT; CDR3: CASSLGQGNTEAFF
size: -; D: -; V: TRBV5-1; J: TRBJ1-5; DNA: TGCGCCAGCAGCTTGGATTATGGCCCTAGGCAGCCCCAGCATTTT; CDR3: CASSLDYGPRQPQHF
size: -; D: TRBD2; V: TRBV11-2; J: TRBJ2-1; DNA: TGTGCCAGCAGCTTTCCTAGCGGGGGAAGCAATGAGCAGTTCTTC; CDR3: CASSFPSGGSNEQFF
size: -; D: TRBD1; V: TRBV2; J: TRBJ2-7; DNA: TGTGCCAGCAGCCCGGGACAGGCCCCCTACGAGCAGTACTTC; CDR3: CASSPGQAPYEQYF
size: -; D: TRBD2; V: TRBV5-4; J: TRBJ2-1; DNA: TGTGCCAGCAGTTTTACTAGCGGGGGGCGGGGTGAGCAGTTCTTC; CDR3: CASSFTSGGRGEQFF
size: once; D: -; V: TRBV7-9; J: TRBJ1-1; DNA: TGTGCCAGCGTTCCCCCTCCGGGAGTCACTGAAGCTTTCTTT; CDR3: CASVPPPGVTEAFF
size: many; D: TRBD1; V: TRBV3-1/TRBV3-2; J: TRBJ2-5; DNA: TGTGCCAGCAGCCAAGATCTCCAAAACAGGGGAATTCAAGAGACCCAGTACTTC; CDR3: CASSQDLQNRGIQETQYF
size: -; D: -; V: TRBV7-2; J: TRBJ1-6; DNA: TGTGCCAGCAGCCTAACGAAACCGGGGGCGGGAGGTTCACCCCTCCACTTT; CDR3: CASSLTKPGAGGSPLHF
size: few; D: TRBD2; V: TRBV4-2; J: TRBJ2-3; DNA: TGTGCCAGCAGCCGCACTATAGCGGGGGGGCCAGATACGCAGTATTTT; CDR3: CASSRTIAGGPDTQYF
size: once; D: -; V: TRBV18; J: TRBJ2-3; DNA: TGTGCCAGCTCACCAGGGGGGGCCCGGGCAGATACGCAGTATTTT; CDR3: CASSPGGARADTQYF
size: -; D: -; V: TRBV4-3; J: TRBJ2-6; DNA: TGCGCCAGCAGCAGGGGGAGAAGCTCTGGGGCCAACGTCCTGACTTTC; CDR3: CASSRGRSSGANVLTF
size: -; D: TRBD1; V: TRBV7-9; J: TRBJ2-7; DNA: TGTGCCAGCAGCTTCCGGACAGGGGGCCCCGTCTCCTACGAGCAGTACTTC; CDR3: CASSFRTGGPVSYEQYF
size: once; D: TRBD1; V: TRBV7-2; J: TRBJ2-5; DNA: TGTGCCAGCAGCTCGTTTGGACAGGGGTTGAGTGAGACCCAGTACTTC; CDR3: CASSSFGQGLSETQYF
size: once; D: TRBD2; V: TRBV5-8; J: TRBJ2-7; DNA: TGTGCCAGCAGCTTGGCGGGGGGGGCGGGATCCTACGAGCAGTACTTC; CDR3: CASSLAGGAGSYEQYF